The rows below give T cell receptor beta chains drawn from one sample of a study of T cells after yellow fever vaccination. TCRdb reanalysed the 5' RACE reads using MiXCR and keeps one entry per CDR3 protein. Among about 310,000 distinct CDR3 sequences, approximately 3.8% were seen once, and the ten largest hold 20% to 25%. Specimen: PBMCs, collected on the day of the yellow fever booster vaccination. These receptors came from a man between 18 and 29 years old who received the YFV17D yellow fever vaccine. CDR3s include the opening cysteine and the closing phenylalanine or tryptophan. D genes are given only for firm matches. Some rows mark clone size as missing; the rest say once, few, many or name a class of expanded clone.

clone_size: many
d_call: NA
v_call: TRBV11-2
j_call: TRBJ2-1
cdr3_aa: CASSTPRGARNNEQFF
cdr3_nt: TGTGCCAGCAGTACCCCTCGGGGGGCCAGGAACAATGAGCAGTTCTTC

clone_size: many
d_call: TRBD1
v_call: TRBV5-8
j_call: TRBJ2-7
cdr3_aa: CASRRTGTAYEQYF
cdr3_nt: TGTGCCAGCAGGAGAACCGGGACAGCCTACGAGCAGTACTTC

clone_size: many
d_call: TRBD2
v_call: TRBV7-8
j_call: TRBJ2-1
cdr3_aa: CATKGLAGGDEQFF
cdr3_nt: TGTGCCACCAAGGGACTAGCGGGGGGAGATGAGCAGTTCTTC

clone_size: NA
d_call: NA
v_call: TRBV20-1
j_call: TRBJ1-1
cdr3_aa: CSAVRSGATEAFF
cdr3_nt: TGCAGTGCTGTCCGCTCAGGGGCCACTGAAGCTTTCTTT

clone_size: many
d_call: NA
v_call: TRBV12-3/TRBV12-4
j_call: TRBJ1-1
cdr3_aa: CASTGPAEAFF
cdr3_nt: TGTGCCAGCACGGGCCCCGCTGAAGCTTTCTTT

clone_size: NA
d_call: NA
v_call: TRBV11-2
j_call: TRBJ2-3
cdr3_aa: CASSLWEFSGTDTQYF
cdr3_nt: TGTGCCAGCAGCTTATGGGAATTTTCTGGCACAGATACGCAGTATTTT

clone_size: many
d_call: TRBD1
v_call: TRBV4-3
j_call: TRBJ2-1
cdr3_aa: CASSQGRQGAANEQFF
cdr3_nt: TGCGCCAGCAGCCAAGGTCGGCAGGGGGCTGCGAATGAGCAGTTCTTC

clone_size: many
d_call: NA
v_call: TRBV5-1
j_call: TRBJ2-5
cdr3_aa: CASSWGAGEETQYF
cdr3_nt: TGCGCCAGCAGCTGGGGGGCAGGAGAAGAGACCCAGTACTTC

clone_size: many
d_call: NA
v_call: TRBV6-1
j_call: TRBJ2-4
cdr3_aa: CASSEGHSAKNIQYF
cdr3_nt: TGTGCCAGCAGTGAAGGCCACTCAGCCAAAAACATTCAGTACTTC

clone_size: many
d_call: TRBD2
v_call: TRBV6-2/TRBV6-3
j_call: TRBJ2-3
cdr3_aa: CASRARRGATDTQYF
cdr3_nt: TGTGCCAGCCGGGCTCGGCGGGGGGCCACAGATACGCAGTATTTT

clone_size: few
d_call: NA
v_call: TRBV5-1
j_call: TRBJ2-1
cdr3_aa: CASRITRIYNEQFF
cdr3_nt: TGCGCCAGCAGAATTACACGAATTTACAATGAGCAGTTCTTC

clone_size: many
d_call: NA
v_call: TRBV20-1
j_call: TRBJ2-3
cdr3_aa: CSARDEGIWTDTQYF
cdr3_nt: TGCAGTGCTAGAGATGAGGGGATCTGGACAGATACGCAGTATTTT

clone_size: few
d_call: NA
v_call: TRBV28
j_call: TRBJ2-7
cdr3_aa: CASRTSTYEQYF
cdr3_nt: TGTGCCAGCCGAACTTCTACGTACGAGCAGTACTTC

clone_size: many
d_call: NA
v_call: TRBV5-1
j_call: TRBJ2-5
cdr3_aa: CASSRDNRAEETQYF
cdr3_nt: TGCGCCAGCAGCCGGGACAACCGGGCTGAGGAGACCCAGTACTTC

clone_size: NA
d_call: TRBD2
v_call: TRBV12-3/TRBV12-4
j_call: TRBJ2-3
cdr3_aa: CASSRPGLAGGLTDTQYF
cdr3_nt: TGTGCCAGCAGTCGTCCGGGACTAGCGGGGGGTTTGACAGATACGCAGTATTTT

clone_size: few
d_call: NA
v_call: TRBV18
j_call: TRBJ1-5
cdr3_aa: CASSPGAPRGSNQPQHF
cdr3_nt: TGTGCCAGCTCACCGGGGGCTCCCCGTGGGTCCAATCAGCCCCAGCATTTT

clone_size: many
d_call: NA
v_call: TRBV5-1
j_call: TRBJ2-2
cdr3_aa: CASSLGQFNTGELFF
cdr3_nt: TGCGCCAGCAGCTTGGGACAGTTTAACACCGGGGAGCTGTTTTTT

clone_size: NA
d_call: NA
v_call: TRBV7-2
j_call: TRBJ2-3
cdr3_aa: CASSLVRGGPDTQYF
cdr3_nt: TGTGCCAGCAGCTTAGTTAGGGGGGGGCCAGATACGCAGTATTTT

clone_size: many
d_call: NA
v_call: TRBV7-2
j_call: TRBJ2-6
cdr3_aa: CASSLVQLVANVLTF
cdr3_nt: TGTGCCAGCAGCTTGGTCCAGTTGGTGGCCAACGTCCTGACTTTC

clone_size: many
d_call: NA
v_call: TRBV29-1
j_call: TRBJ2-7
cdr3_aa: CSVSGVEISYEQYF
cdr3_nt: TGCAGCGTTTCGGGGGTAGAGATCTCCTACGAGCAGTACTTC

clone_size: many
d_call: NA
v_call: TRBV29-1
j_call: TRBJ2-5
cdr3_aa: CSVERENQETQYF
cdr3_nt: TGCAGCGTTGAACGAGAGAACCAAGAGACCCAGTACTTC

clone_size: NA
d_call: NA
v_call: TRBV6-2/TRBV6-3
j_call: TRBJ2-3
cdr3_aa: CASSGEGSHSTDTQYF
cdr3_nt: TGTGCCAGCAGTGGCGAGGGGTCCCATAGCACAGATACGCAGTATTTT

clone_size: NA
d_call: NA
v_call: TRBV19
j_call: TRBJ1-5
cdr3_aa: CASSPTGVYSNQPQHF
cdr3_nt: TGTGCCAGTAGCCCGACAGGAGTCTATAGCAATCAGCCCCAGCATTTT

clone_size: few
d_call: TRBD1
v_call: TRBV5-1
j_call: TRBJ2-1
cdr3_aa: CASSLETGGVEQFF
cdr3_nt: TGCGCCAGCAGCTTGGAAACAGGGGGCGTTGAGCAGTTCTTC

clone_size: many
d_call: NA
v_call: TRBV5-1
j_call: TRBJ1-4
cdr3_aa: CASSLEGLVEKLFF
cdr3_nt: TGCGCCAGCAGCTTGGAAGGGTTGGTCGAAAAACTGTTTTTT

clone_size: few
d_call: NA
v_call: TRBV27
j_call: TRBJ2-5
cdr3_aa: CASSLSGPRTDQYF
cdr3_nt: TGTGCCAGCAGTTTATCCGGGCCCAGGACGGACCAGTACTTC

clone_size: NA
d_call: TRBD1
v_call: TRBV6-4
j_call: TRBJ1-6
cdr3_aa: CASSLRDRDNSPLHF
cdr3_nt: TGTGCCAGCAGTCTACGTGACAGGGATAATTCACCCCTCCACTTT

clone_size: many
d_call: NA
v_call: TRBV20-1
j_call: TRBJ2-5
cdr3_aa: CSARKGRETQYF
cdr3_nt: TGCAGTGCTAGGAAGGGCCGGGAGACCCAGTACTTC

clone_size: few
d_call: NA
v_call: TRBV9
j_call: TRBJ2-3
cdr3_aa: CASSVADGNTQYF
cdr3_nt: TGTGCCAGCAGCGTGGCGGACGGAAATACGCAGTATTTT

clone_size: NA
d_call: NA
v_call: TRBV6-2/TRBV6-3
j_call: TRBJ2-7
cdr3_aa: CASSFREGREQYF
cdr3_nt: TGTGCCAGCAGTTTCCGGGAAGGTCGCGAGCAGTACTTC

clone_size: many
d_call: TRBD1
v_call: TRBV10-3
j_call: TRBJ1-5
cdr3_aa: CAISERTGRQPQHF
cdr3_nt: TGTGCCATCAGTGAGAGGACAGGGCGACAGCCCCAGCATTTT

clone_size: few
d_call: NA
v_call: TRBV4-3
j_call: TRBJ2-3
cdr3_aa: CASSRQVGTDTQYF
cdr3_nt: TGCGCCAGCAGTCGACAGGTTGGCACAGATACGCAGTATTTT

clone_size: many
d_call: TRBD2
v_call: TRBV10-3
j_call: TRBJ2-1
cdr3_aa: CAISERGGVYEQFF
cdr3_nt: TGTGCCATCAGTGAGCGGGGGGGCGTCTATGAGCAGTTCTTC

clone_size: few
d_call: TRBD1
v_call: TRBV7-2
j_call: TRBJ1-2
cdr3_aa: CASSGQGASGYTF
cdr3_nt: TGTGCCAGCAGCGGACAGGGGGCGAGTGGCTACACCTTC

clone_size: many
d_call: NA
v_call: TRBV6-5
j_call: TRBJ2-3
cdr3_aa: CASSYSRGTDTQYF
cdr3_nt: TGTGCCAGCAGTTACTCGAGGGGAACAGATACGCAGTATTTT

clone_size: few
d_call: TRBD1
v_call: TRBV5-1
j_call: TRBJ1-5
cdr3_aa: CASSPGTGRFQPQHF
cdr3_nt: TGCGCCAGCAGCCCCGGGACAGGGCGGTTTCAGCCCCAGCATTTT

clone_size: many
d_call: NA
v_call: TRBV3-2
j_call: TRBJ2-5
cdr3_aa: CASSRVVAETQYF
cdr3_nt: TGTGCCAGCAGCCGCGTAGTCGCGGAGACCCAGTACTTC

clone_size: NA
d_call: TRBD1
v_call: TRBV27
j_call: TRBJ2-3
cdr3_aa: CATCQGGTDTQYF
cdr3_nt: TGTGCCACGTGCCAGGGGGGCACAGATACGCAGTATTTT

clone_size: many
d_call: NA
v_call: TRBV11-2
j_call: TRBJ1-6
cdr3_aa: CASSLWGGSPLHF
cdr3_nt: TGTGCCAGCAGCTTATGGGGAGGCTCACCCCTCCACTTT

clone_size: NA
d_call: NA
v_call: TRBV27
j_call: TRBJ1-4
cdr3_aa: CASSYYRTTNEKLFF
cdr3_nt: TGTGCCAGCAGTTACTACCGTACAACTAATGAAAAACTGTTTTTT

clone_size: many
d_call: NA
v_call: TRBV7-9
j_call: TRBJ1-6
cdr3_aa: CASSLKRGSYNSPLHF
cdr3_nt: TGTGCCAGCAGCTTAAAAAGGGGTTCCTATAATTCACCCCTCCACTTT

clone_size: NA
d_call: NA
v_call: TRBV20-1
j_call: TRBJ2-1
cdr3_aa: CSARDAKLASSYNEQFF
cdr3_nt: TGCAGTGCTAGAGACGCGAAACTAGCTAGCTCCTACAATGAGCAGTTCTTC

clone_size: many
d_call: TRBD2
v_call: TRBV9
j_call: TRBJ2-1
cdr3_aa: CASSVGISGGVNEQFF
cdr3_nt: TGTGCCAGCAGCGTGGGGATTAGCGGGGGAGTTAATGAGCAGTTCTTC